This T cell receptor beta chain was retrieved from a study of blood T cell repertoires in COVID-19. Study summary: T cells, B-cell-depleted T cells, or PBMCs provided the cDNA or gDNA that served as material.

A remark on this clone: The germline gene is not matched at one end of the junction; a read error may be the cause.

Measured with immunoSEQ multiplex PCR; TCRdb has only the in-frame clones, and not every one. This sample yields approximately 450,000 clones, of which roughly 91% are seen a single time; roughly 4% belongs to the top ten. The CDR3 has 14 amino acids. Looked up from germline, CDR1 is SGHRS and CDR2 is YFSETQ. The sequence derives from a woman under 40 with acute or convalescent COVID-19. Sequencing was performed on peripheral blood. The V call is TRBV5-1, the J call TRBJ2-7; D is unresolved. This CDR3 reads CASRLDGVSWEQYF. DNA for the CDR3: TGCGCCAGCAGGTTGGACGGAGTTTCGTGGGAGCAGTACTTC.